This T cell receptor beta chain derives from a study of T cell responses to AZD1222 COVID-19 vaccine. Overall study findings and caveats: Donors skewed white British and female; clonal diversity was possibly underestimated. Unmutated variant regions reportedly attract nearly half of all spike-specific TCRs.

About this clone: Its target is not known.

CDR1 and CDR2 (germline): SGHAT, FQNNGV. V was trimmed by 0 bases and J by 3 bases, leaving 12 bases between them. The CDR3 spans 16 residues. This table comes from immunoSEQ multiplex PCR, and its TCRdb copy is limited to in-frame clones, with some not included. The data contain about 140,000 clones, about 88% of them singletons. The rearrangement joins TRBV11-2 to TRBJ1-3, with D uncertain. Here the sequenced sample was peripheral blood, taken 28 days after the second AZD1222 dose. This clonotype was obtained from an adult who received the AZD1222 COVID-19 vaccine. The CDR3 sequence: CASSLDQANSGNTIYF. CDR3 sequence (DNA): TGTGCCAGCAGCTTAGATCAGGCTAACAGTGGAAACACCATATATTTT.